This T cell receptor (beta chain) was recovered during a study of CD8 T cells in ankylosing spondylitis. Findings of the study overall: Earlier reports found some motif variants in synovial fluid and blood in reactive arthritis. Seven or eight highly homologous variants formed a TCR beta motif that appeared characteristic of ankylosing spondylitis blood.

Quantitative 5'-RACE with molecular barcodes produced the TCR beta libraries. TCRdb itself ran the 5' RACE reads through MiXCR, one entry per CDR3 protein. In the table there are about 540,000 distinct CDR3 sequences, more than 9.5% of which are singletons. This clonotype was seen more than once but under ten times. The antigen is undetermined. The CDR3 sequence is 18 residues long. Germline V gene lookup returns CDR1 SGHRS and CDR2 YFSETQ. V was trimmed by 0 bases and J by 1 base, leaving 19 bases between them. V usage is TRBV5-1 and J usage is TRBJ1-1; tentative D call: TRBD1 (5 bases). The sequence derives from a male donor with ankylosing spondylitis. The sample taken for sequencing was blood, either unsorted or a sorted T cell fraction (not recorded which). Here the CDR3 reads CASSLVFSTGQSNTEAFF. In DNA, the CDR3 is TGCGCCAGCAGCTTGGTTTTTTCTACAGGACAATCGAACACTGAAGCTTTCTTT.